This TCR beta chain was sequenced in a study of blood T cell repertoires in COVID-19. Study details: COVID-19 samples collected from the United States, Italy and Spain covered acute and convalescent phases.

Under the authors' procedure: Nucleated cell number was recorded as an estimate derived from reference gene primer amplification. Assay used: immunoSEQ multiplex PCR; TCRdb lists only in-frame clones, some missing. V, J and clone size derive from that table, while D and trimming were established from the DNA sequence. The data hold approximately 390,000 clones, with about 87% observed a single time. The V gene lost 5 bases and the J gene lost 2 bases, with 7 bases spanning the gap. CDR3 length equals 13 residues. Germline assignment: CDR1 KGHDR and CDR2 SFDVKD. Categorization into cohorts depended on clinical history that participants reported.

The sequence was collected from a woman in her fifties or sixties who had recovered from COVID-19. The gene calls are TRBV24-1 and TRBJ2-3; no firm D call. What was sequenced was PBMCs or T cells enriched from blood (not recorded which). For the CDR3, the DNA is TGTGCCACCAGTGGTCAGTTCACAGATACGCAGTATTTT. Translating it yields CATSGQFTDTQYF.